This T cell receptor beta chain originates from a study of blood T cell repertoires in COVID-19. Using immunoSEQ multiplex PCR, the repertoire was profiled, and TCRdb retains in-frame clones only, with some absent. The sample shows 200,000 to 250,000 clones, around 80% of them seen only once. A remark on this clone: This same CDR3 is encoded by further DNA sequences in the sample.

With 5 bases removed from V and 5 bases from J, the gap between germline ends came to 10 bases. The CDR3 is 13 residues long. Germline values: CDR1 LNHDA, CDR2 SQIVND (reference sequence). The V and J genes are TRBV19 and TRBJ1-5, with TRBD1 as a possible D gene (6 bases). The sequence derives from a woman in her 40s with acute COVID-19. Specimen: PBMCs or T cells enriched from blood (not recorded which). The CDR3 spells CASSPGGHQPQHF. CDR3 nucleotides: TGTGCCAGTAGTCCGGGGGGGCATCAGCCCCAGCATTTT.